This TCR beta chain was sequenced during a study of blood T cell repertoires in COVID-19. Study-level information: T cells, B-cell-depleted T cells, or PBMCs provided the cDNA or gDNA that served as material.

In the original processing: Using reference gene primer amplification, nucleated cell counts were estimated. Repertoires were generated with immunoSEQ multiplex PCR, while TCRdb's copy carries only in-frame clones and drops some. V, J and clone size are those of that table, while D and trimming were read from the DNA. The data hold about 75,000 clones, with 85% to 90% observed a single time. The CDR3 is 15 residues long. V lost 5 bases and J lost 4; bases outside the gene matches: 3. In germline, CDR1 is SEHNR, CDR2 FQNEAQ (reference sequence). The material sequenced was peripheral blood. This clonotype was obtained from a human donor in a cohort sampled during active COVID-19. The gene calls are TRBV7-9 and TRBJ2-2; 11 positions agree with TRBD2. CDR3 sequence (DNA): TGTGCCAGCAGCGGGACTAGCGGACCCACCGGGGAGCTGTTTTTT. It yields the protein CASSGTSGPTGELFF.